These T cell receptor beta chains were read from a single sample in a study of PD-1 blockade in mismatch repair-deficient tumors. Assay: immunoSEQ multiplex PCR; the TCRdb copy retains only in-frame clones and omits some. The sample lists 120,000 or so clones, roughly nine tenths occurring once. The sequencing used peripheral blood, collected 44 weeks after starting pembrolizumab. Receptors were obtained from an adult with mismatch repair-deficient cancer. Each CDR3 is given with its conserved first and last residue. Each record gives: D gene, V gene, J gene, clone size, CDR3 protein, CDR3 DNA. D genes are given only for firm matches. A row's size may be missing; if present it is once, few, many or a size class.

D gene: .; V gene: TRBV19; J gene: TRBJ2-6; clone size: once; CDR3 protein: CASSVQGGSGANVLTF; CDR3 DNA: TGTGCCAGTAGTGTCCAGGGAGGTAGTGGGGCCAACGTCCTGACTTTC
D gene: .; V gene: TRBV11-2; J gene: TRBJ2-7; clone size: few; CDR3 protein: CASSSGLPKYSYEQYF; CDR3 DNA: TGTGCCAGCAGCTCCGGACTACCCAAGTACTCCTACGAGCAGTACTTC
D gene: .; V gene: TRBV5-4; J gene: TRBJ1-2; clone size: .; CDR3 protein: CASSDTPHGYTF; CDR3 DNA: TGTGCCAGCAGTGACACTCCGCATGGCTACACCTTC
D gene: .; V gene: TRBV6-1; J gene: TRBJ2-1; clone size: .; CDR3 protein: CASSEGRWAGGNPNEQFF; CDR3 DNA: TGTGCCAGCAGCGAAGGGAGGTGGGCAGGGGGGAATCCAAATGAGCAGTTCTTC
D gene: .; V gene: TRBV4-1; J gene: TRBJ1-5; clone size: .; CDR3 protein: CASSQADSSNQPQHF; CDR3 DNA: TGCGCCAGCAGCCAAGCGGACAGTAGCAATCAGCCCCAGCATTTT
D gene: .; V gene: TRBV18; J gene: TRBJ2-3; clone size: .; CDR3 protein: CASSPYVGPRDTQYF; CDR3 DNA: TGTGCCAGCTCACCATACGTGGGTCCGCGTGATACGCAGTATTTT
D gene: .; V gene: TRBV28; J gene: TRBJ2-7; clone size: .; CDR3 protein: CASSLFTDGFSYEQYF; CDR3 DNA: TGTGCCAGCAGTTTATTCACGGACGGATTCTCCTACGAGCAGTACTTC
D gene: .; V gene: TRBV29-1; J gene: TRBJ2-1; clone size: .; CDR3 protein: CSVDPSSAGSREFF; CDR3 DNA: TGCAGCGTTGACCCCTCAAGCGCGGGATCGAGGGAGTTCTTC
D gene: .; V gene: TRBV30; J gene: TRBJ1-5; clone size: few; CDR3 protein: CAWSSGETNQPQHF; CDR3 DNA: TGTGCCTGGAGTAGCGGGGAGACTAATCAGCCCCAGCATTTT
D gene: .; V gene: TRBV7-9; J gene: TRBJ2-1; clone size: .; CDR3 protein: CASRRKGPDNEQFF; CDR3 DNA: TGTGCCAGCAGGAGAAAGGGCCCGGACAATGAGCAGTTCTTC
D gene: TRBD1; V gene: TRBV28; J gene: TRBJ2-7; clone size: .; CDR3 protein: CASRRSGQYYEQYF; CDR3 DNA: TGTGCCAGCAGACGCTCGGGACAGTACTACGAGCAGTACTTC
D gene: TRBD1; V gene: TRBV18; J gene: TRBJ1-5; clone size: .; CDR3 protein: CASSLMGQDNQPQHF; CDR3 DNA: TGTGCCAGCTCACTTATGGGACAGGACAATCAGCCCCAGCATTTT
D gene: .; V gene: TRBV27; J gene: TRBJ2-1; clone size: .; CDR3 protein: CASSVGGAYNEQFF; CDR3 DNA: TGTGCCAGCAGTGTTGGAGGCGCCTACAATGAGCAGTTCTTC
D gene: .; V gene: TRBV10-3; J gene: TRBJ2-5; clone size: .; CDR3 protein: CAINPDRDQETQYF; CDR3 DNA: TGTGCCATCAACCCCGACAGAGACCAAGAGACCCAGTACTTC
D gene: .; V gene: TRBV10-3; J gene: TRBJ2-7; clone size: once; CDR3 protein: CAITPGSREQYF; CDR3 DNA: TGTGCCATCACCCCAGGATCCCGCGAGCAGTACTTC
D gene: TRBD2; V gene: TRBV7-9; J gene: TRBJ2-1; clone size: .; CDR3 protein: CASTWSREASNEQFF; CDR3 DNA: TGTGCCAGCACCTGGAGCCGGGAGGCAAGCAATGAGCAGTTCTTC
D gene: TRBD2; V gene: TRBV30; J gene: TRBJ2-3; clone size: .; CDR3 protein: CAWRTSGMGDTQYF; CDR3 DNA: TGTGCCTGGAGGACTAGCGGAATGGGAGATACGCAGTATTTT
D gene: TRBD1; V gene: TRBV7-7; J gene: TRBJ1-3; clone size: .; CDR3 protein: CAGDRGQNIDGGNTIYF; CDR3 DNA: TGTGCCGGAGACAGGGGGCAAAATATAGATGGAGGAAACACCATATATTTT
D gene: TRBD1; V gene: TRBV9; J gene: TRBJ2-7; clone size: once; CDR3 protein: CASSVAAGGLYEQYF; CDR3 DNA: TGTGCCAGCAGCGTAGCGGCAGGGGGTCTCTACGAGCAGTACTTC
D gene: TRBD1; V gene: TRBV29-1; J gene: TRBJ2-7; clone size: few; CDR3 protein: CSVRDRVSEQYF; CDR3 DNA: TGCAGCGTTCGCGACAGGGTTAGCGAGCAGTACTTC
D gene: TRBD1; V gene: TRBV9; J gene: TRBJ2-2; clone size: .; CDR3 protein: CASSAGQSNTGELFF; CDR3 DNA: TGTGCCAGCAGCGCGGGACAGTCGAACACCGGGGAGCTGTTTTTT
D gene: .; V gene: TRBV6-1; J gene: TRBJ1-4; clone size: .; CDR3 protein: CASQRGSANEKLFF; CDR3 DNA: TGTGCCAGCCAAAGGGGGTCGGCTAATGAAAAACTGTTTTTT
D gene: TRBD1; V gene: TRBV27; J gene: TRBJ1-1; clone size: .; CDR3 protein: CASRGTDQNTEAFF; CDR3 DNA: TGTGCCAGCAGGGGGACAGACCAGAACACTGAAGCTTTCTTT
D gene: .; V gene: TRBV7-4; J gene: TRBJ2-1; clone size: .; CDR3 protein: CASSLCPKGPTYNEQFF; CDR3 DNA: TGTGCCAGCAGCCTCTGTCCCAAGGGACCAACATACAATGAGCAGTTCTTC
D gene: .; V gene: TRBV2; J gene: TRBJ2-2; clone size: .; CDR3 protein: CASGIHPLAVRNTGELFF; CDR3 DNA: TGTGCCAGCGGAATTCACCCACTTGCTGTGAGGAACACCGGGGAGCTGTTTTTT
D gene: .; V gene: TRBV30; J gene: TRBJ2-6; clone size: .; CDR3 protein: CAWSVPERSGANVLTF; CDR3 DNA: TGTGCCTGGAGTGTACCGGAGCGGTCTGGGGCCAACGTCCTGACTTTC
D gene: .; V gene: TRBV11-2; J gene: TRBJ2-7; clone size: .; CDR3 protein: CASSPEVGEDIYEQYF; CDR3 DNA: TGTGCCAGCAGCCCCGAGGTGGGCGAGGATATCTACGAGCAGTACTTC
D gene: .; V gene: TRBV5-7; J gene: TRBJ1-5; clone size: .; CDR3 protein: CASSLVVGFQPQHF; CDR3 DNA: TGTGCCAGCAGCTTGGTGGTGGGTTTTCAGCCCCAGCATTTT
D gene: .; V gene: TRBV7-9; J gene: TRBJ1-5; clone size: .; CDR3 protein: CASSLAIDQPQHF; CDR3 DNA: TGTGCCAGCAGCTTAGCAATAGATCAGCCCCAGCATTTT
D gene: .; V gene: TRBV7-6; J gene: TRBJ2-2; clone size: .; CDR3 protein: CASSLDSLFANTGELFF; CDR3 DNA: TGTGCCAGCAGCTTGGACTCGCTGTTCGCGAACACCGGGGAGCTGTTTTTT
D gene: .; V gene: TRBV11-2; J gene: TRBJ2-5; clone size: .; CDR3 protein: CASSTLGISRGETQYF; CDR3 DNA: TGTGCCAGCAGCACCTTGGGGATCTCCCGTGGAGAGACCCAGTACTTC
D gene: .; V gene: TRBV19; J gene: TRBJ1-5; clone size: .; CDR3 protein: CASQPMRGGPQHF; CDR3 DNA: TGTGCCAGCCAACCCATGAGGGGGGGGCCCCAGCATTTT
D gene: .; V gene: TRBV30; J gene: TRBJ2-1; clone size: .; CDR3 protein: CAWAGSDEQFF; CDR3 DNA: TGTGCCTGGGCAGGGTCGGATGAGCAGTTCTTC
D gene: .; V gene: TRBV11-2; J gene: TRBJ2-3; clone size: .; CDR3 protein: CASSRSGRTTHTQYF; CDR3 DNA: TGTGCCAGCAGCCGTTCGGGAAGGACCACTCATACGCAGTATTTT
D gene: .; V gene: TRBV5-1; J gene: TRBJ1-4; clone size: .; CDR3 protein: CASSQDSGSEKLFF; CDR3 DNA: TGCGCCAGCAGCCAGGACAGCGGTTCGGAAAAACTGTTTTTT
D gene: .; V gene: TRBV5-6; J gene: TRBJ1-4; clone size: .; CDR3 protein: CASSPLGGSTNEKLFF; CDR3 DNA: TGTGCCAGCAGCCCGCTCGGGGGATCAACTAATGAAAAACTGTTTTTT
D gene: .; V gene: TRBV11-3; J gene: TRBJ2-1; clone size: .; CDR3 protein: CASSLKMGGNEQFF; CDR3 DNA: TGTGCCAGCAGCCTAAAGATGGGGGGCAATGAGCAGTTCTTC
D gene: .; V gene: TRBV5-6; J gene: TRBJ2-5; clone size: .; CDR3 protein: CASSLSETQYF; CDR3 DNA: TGTGCCAGCAGCTTATCGGAGACCCAGTACTTC
D gene: .; V gene: TRBV27; J gene: TRBJ1-5; clone size: .; CDR3 protein: CASRWGGSGNQPQHF; CDR3 DNA: TGTGCCAGCCGCTGGGGCGGGTCGGGCAATCAGCCCCAGCATTTT
D gene: .; V gene: TRBV5-6; J gene: TRBJ2-7; clone size: .; CDR3 protein: CASSFGPPPHEQYF; CDR3 DNA: TGTGCCAGCAGCTTCGGTCCCCCCCCACACGAGCAGTACTTC
D gene: .; V gene: TRBV4-1; J gene: TRBJ1-2; clone size: .; CDR3 protein: CASSQEGRQGSYGYTF; CDR3 DNA: TGCGCCAGCAGCCAAGAAGGGCGTCAGGGGAGCTATGGCTACACCTTC
D gene: .; V gene: TRBV10-3; J gene: TRBJ2-7; clone size: few; CDR3 protein: CAISEPALPDYEQYF; CDR3 DNA: TGTGCCATCAGTGAGCCGGCATTACCCGACTACGAGCAGTACTTC
D gene: .; V gene: TRBV11-3; J gene: TRBJ2-5; clone size: .; CDR3 protein: CASSTIRLEGDGETQYF; CDR3 DNA: TGTGCCAGCAGCACAATCCGCCTAGAAGGTGATGGAGAGACCCAGTACTTC
D gene: TRBD1; V gene: TRBV5-1; J gene: TRBJ2-5; clone size: .; CDR3 protein: CASSLGQGGGFNQETQYF; CDR3 DNA: TGCGCCAGCAGCTTGGGACAGGGGGGAGGATTTAACCAAGAGACCCAGTACTTC
D gene: .; V gene: TRBV5-1; J gene: TRBJ2-7; clone size: .; CDR3 protein: CASSDSYEQYF; CDR3 DNA: TGCGCCAGCAGCGACTCCTACGAGCAGTACTTC
D gene: .; V gene: TRBV11-2; J gene: TRBJ1-2; clone size: once; CDR3 protein: CASSLLREYRYGYTF; CDR3 DNA: TGTGCCAGCAGCTTACTCAGGGAGTATCGCTATGGCTACACCTTC
D gene: TRBD2; V gene: TRBV27; J gene: TRBJ2-1; clone size: .; CDR3 protein: CASSLYGSGRITNEQFF; CDR3 DNA: TGTGCCAGCAGTTTATATGGTAGCGGGAGAATTACCAATGAGCAGTTCTTC
D gene: .; V gene: TRBV29-1; J gene: TRBJ2-6; clone size: once; CDR3 protein: CSVGSSGANVLTF; CDR3 DNA: TGCAGCGTTGGAAGCTCTGGGGCCAACGTCCTGACTTTC
D gene: .; V gene: TRBV5-8; J gene: TRBJ1-1; clone size: .; CDR3 protein: CAISTGWGTEAFF; CDR3 DNA: TGTGCCATCAGTACAGGGTGGGGCACTGAAGCTTTCTTT
D gene: .; V gene: TRBV4-1; J gene: TRBJ2-1; clone size: .; CDR3 protein: CASSRAYRVLTYNEQFF; CDR3 DNA: TGCGCCAGCAGCCGGGCTTACAGGGTTTTAACCTACAATGAGCAGTTCTTC
D gene: .; V gene: TRBV30; J gene: TRBJ2-2; clone size: .; CDR3 protein: CAWSVLGNTGELFF; CDR3 DNA: TGTGCCTGGAGTGTGCTCGGGAACACCGGGGAGCTGTTTTTT
D gene: TRBD1; V gene: TRBV19; J gene: TRBJ1-4; clone size: .; CDR3 protein: CASRPPGTGGEKLFF; CDR3 DNA: TGTGCCAGTAGACCGCCCGGGACAGGGGGGGAAAAACTGTTTTTT
D gene: TRBD1; V gene: TRBV7-9; J gene: TRBJ2-5; clone size: .; CDR3 protein: CASSTNIPTGFKTQYF; CDR3 DNA: TGTGCCAGCAGCACTAATATTCCGACAGGGTTTAAGACCCAGTACTTC
D gene: .; V gene: TRBV4-1; J gene: TRBJ2-7; clone size: .; CDR3 protein: CASSQGGEFSSYEQYF; CDR3 DNA: TGCGCCAGCAGCCAAGGGGGGGAGTTTAGCTCCTACGAGCAGTACTTC
D gene: .; V gene: TRBV4-1; J gene: TRBJ2-1; clone size: .; CDR3 protein: CASSIIAEMGHNEQFF; CDR3 DNA: TGCGCCAGCAGCATCATAGCGGAGATGGGCCACAATGAGCAGTTCTTC
D gene: TRBD2; V gene: TRBV7-2; J gene: TRBJ2-3; clone size: .; CDR3 protein: CASSPVALAGGSDTQYF; CDR3 DNA: TGTGCCAGCAGCCCCGTCGCACTAGCGGGAGGGTCAGATACGCAGTATTTT
D gene: .; V gene: TRBV7-9; J gene: TRBJ1-1; clone size: .; CDR3 protein: CASSLTTEAFF; CDR3 DNA: TGTGCCAGCAGCTTAACCACTGAAGCTTTCTTT
D gene: .; V gene: TRBV4-1; J gene: TRBJ2-5; clone size: .; CDR3 protein: CASSQGRAEPQETQYF; CDR3 DNA: TGCGCCAGCAGCCAAGGTCGAGCGGAGCCCCAAGAGACCCAGTACTTC
D gene: TRBD1; V gene: TRBV7-9; J gene: TRBJ2-3; clone size: .; CDR3 protein: CASSRSAGGDTQYF; CDR3 DNA: TGTGCCAGCAGCCGAAGTGCAGGGGGCGATACGCAGTATTTT
D gene: .; V gene: TRBV28; J gene: TRBJ2-7; clone size: .; CDR3 protein: CASRTGLTYEQYF; CDR3 DNA: TGTGCCAGCAGAACGGGGCTAACCTACGAGCAGTACTTC